This is a list of T cell receptor beta chains from one sample in a study of regulatory T cells in long-lasting Graves disease. TCRdb redid the calling of the multiplex PCR reads with MiXCR, one entry per CDR3 protein. Of 200,000 to 250,000 distinct CDR3 sequences listed, around 21% are singletons. The sample here was peripheral blood mononuclear cells (PBMCs), taken at new diagnosis, from a patient treated with antithyroid drugs. The receptor source for this set is a female donor with Graves disease. Each CDR3 is given with its conserved first and last residue. Fields, in order: D gene, clone size, V gene, J gene, CDR3 protein, CDR3 DNA. A D gene is named only where the DNA matches it firmly. Size tells how often a clone was seen (once, few, many) or the class of an expanded clone, and some rows leave it out.

TRBD1,.,TRBV5-5,TRBJ2-2,CASSPGQSKSTGELFF,TGTGCCAGCAGCCCGGGACAGTCCAAATCCACCGGGGAGCTGTTTTTT
.,many,TRBV9,TRBJ2-1,CASSPSLQRVHEQFF,TGTGCCAGCAGCCCCTCTCTACAGAGGGTCCATGAGCAGTTCTTC
.,few,TRBV15,TRBJ1-4,CATSRDSAEKLFF,TGTGCCACCAGCAGAGATTCGGCTGAAAAACTGTTTTTT
.,many,TRBV11-2,TRBJ1-6,CASSLEANSPLHF,TGTGCCAGCAGCTTAGAGGCCAATTCACCCCTCCACTTT
.,many,TRBV12-3/TRBV12-4,TRBJ2-1,CASSLGPLENEQFF,TGTGCCAGCAGTTTAGGCCCCCTAGAAAATGAGCAGTTCTTC
.,.,TRBV5-1,TRBJ1-6,CASSLGGSRGNSLLHF,TGCGCCAGCAGCTTGGGAGGATCCCGAGGGAATTCACTCCTCCACTTT
.,.,TRBV5-4,TRBJ1-6,CAASRDNSPLHF,TGTGCAGCTAGCAGGGACAATTCACCCCTCCACTTT
TRBD1,.,TRBV2,TRBJ1-5,CASRRTGGVQPQHF,TGTGCCAGCAGGAGGACAGGGGGCGTTCAGCCCCAGCATTTT
.,many,TRBV9,TRBJ2-5,CASTEGWGAGETQYF,TGTGCCAGCACCGAAGGGTGGGGGGCAGGCGAGACCCAGTACTTC
TRBD2,many,TRBV29-1,TRBJ2-3,CSVEPNSGTSYDTQYF,TGCAGCGTTGAACCGAACTCCGGGACTAGTTATGATACGCAGTATTTT
TRBD1,.,TRBV5-1,TRBJ2-4,CASSTGTGDKNIQYF,TGCGCCAGCAGCACCGGGACAGGGGACAAAAACATTCAGTACTTC
TRBD1,many,TRBV7-6,TRBJ2-3,CASSSPRQGENTDTQYF,TGTGCCAGCAGCTCGCCCCGACAGGGTGAGAACACAGATACGCAGTATTTT
.,.,TRBV10-3,TRBJ2-1,CAISELGSPGNEQFF,TGTGCCATCAGTGAACTCGGGAGTCCGGGGAATGAGCAGTTCTTC
.,few,TRBV6-2/TRBV6-3,TRBJ1-1,CASSYSIMDTPSNTEAFF,TGTGCCAGCAGTTACTCGATTATGGACACCCCGTCGAACACTGAAGCTTTCTTT
.,many,TRBV20-1,TRBJ2-1,CSARRRGPYDEQFF,TGCAGTGCTAGACGGCGGGGACCCTACGATGAGCAGTTCTTC
TRBD2,.,TRBV6-1,TRBJ2-2,CASSEGGTSGRVSTGELFF,TGTGCCAGCAGTGAAGGGGGGACTAGCGGGAGGGTGAGCACCGGGGAGCTGTTTTTT
.,.,TRBV19,TRBJ1-1,CASSIEGGTEAFF,TGTGCCAGTAGTATTGAGGGCGGAACTGAAGCTTTCTTT
TRBD1,many,TRBV27,TRBJ2-2,CASSLPNRGRGTGELFF,TGTGCCAGCAGTTTACCTAACAGGGGGCGCGGCACCGGGGAGCTGTTTTTT
TRBD2,many,TRBV27,TRBJ2-7,CASSPPGLEIYEQYF,TGTGCCAGCAGTCCGCCGGGACTAGAGATCTACGAGCAGTACTTC
TRBD1,many,TRBV28,TRBJ2-6,CASSFIGTGALSGANVLTF,TGTGCCAGCAGTTTTATCGGCACAGGGGCCCTCTCTGGGGCCAACGTCCTGACTTTC
.,many,TRBV19,TRBJ2-1,CASSINADLYNEQFF,TGTGCCAGTAGTATAAATGCGGACCTCTACAATGAGCAGTTCTTC
TRBD1,few,TRBV12-3/TRBV12-4,TRBJ2-1,CASTRGTGRLNERFF,TGCGCCAGCACGAGAGGGACAGGGAGACTAAATGAGCGGTTCTTC
TRBD1,many,TRBV11-2,TRBJ1-1,CASSGGTGPSAEAFF,TGTGCCAGCAGCGGGGGGACAGGCCCCAGCGCTGAAGCTTTCTTT
.,many,TRBV18,TRBJ2-1,CASSPPVRANEQFF,TGTGCCAGCTCACCACCGGTCAGGGCCAATGAGCAGTTCTTC
.,many,TRBV28,TRBJ1-4,CASFEGGGTNEKLFF,TGTGCCAGCTTCGAGGGAGGCGGAACTAATGAAAAACTGTTTTTT
.,many,TRBV4-1,TRBJ2-5,CASSQEGKGEETQYF,TGCGCCAGCAGCCAAGAAGGAAAGGGCGAAGAGACCCAGTACTTC
.,many,TRBV5-1,TRBJ2-3,CASSLRGAAVDTQYF,TGCGCCAGCAGTTTAAGGGGCGCGGCTGTGGATACGCAGTATTTT
.,many,TRBV11-3,TRBJ2-3,CASSISLLDTQYF,TGTGCCAGCAGCATCTCATTGTTGGATACGCAGTATTTT
TRBD1,many,TRBV6-5,TRBJ2-4,CASSYPGDREAKNIQYF,TGTGCCAGCAGTTACCCCGGGGACAGAGAAGCCAAAAACATTCAGTACTTC
.,few,TRBV7-8,TRBJ2-2,CASSRGITSTGELFF,TGTGCCAGCAGCCGAGGGATCACCTCAACCGGGGAGCTGTTTTTT
.,many,TRBV11-2,TRBJ2-7,CASSLEAGSEQYF,TGTGCCAGCAGCTTAGAGGCTGGATCCGAGCAGTACTTC
.,many,TRBV20-1,TRBJ1-2,CSANPTGYGYTF,TGCAGTGCTAACCCGACAGGCTATGGCTACACCTTC
.,many,TRBV2,TRBJ1-4,CASSEGTGGRLFF,TGTGCCAGCAGTGAAGGGACCGGGGGCCGGCTGTTTTTT
TRBD1,many,TRBV28,TRBJ1-1,CASSEQGREAFF,TGTGCCAGCAGTGAACAGGGGCGTGAAGCTTTCTTT
TRBD1,many,TRBV28,TRBJ1-3,CASSFTGGSRDTIYF,TGTGCCAGCAGTTTTACAGGGGGCTCGCGAGACACCATATATTTT
.,many,TRBV9,TRBJ2-5,CASSVEGRGETQYF,TGTGCCAGCAGCGTAGAGGGTAGGGGAGAGACCCAGTACTTC
.,many,TRBV7-3,TRBJ2-3,CASSSRGVSTDTQYF,TGTGCCAGCAGCTCCCGGGGCGTTAGCACAGATACGCAGTATTTT
TRBD1,once,TRBV5-1,TRBJ2-7,CASSQEQGARFEQYF,TGCGCCAGCAGCCAAGAACAGGGGGCGAGGTTCGAGCAGTACTTC
TRBD1,many,TRBV2,TRBJ1-5,CASRGGGGNQPQHF,TGTGCCAGCAGGGGAGGGGGCGGCAATCAGCCCCAGCATTTT
TRBD1,.,TRBV10-3,TRBJ1-5,CAISAQQGAQPQHF,TGTGCCATCAGTGCCCAACAGGGGGCCCAGCCCCAGCATTTT
TRBD1,many,TRBV9,TRBJ1-2,CASSVGTGNYGYTF,TGTGCCAGCAGCGTAGGGACAGGGAACTATGGCTACACCTTC
TRBD2,many,TRBV15,TRBJ2-1,CATSSRASGGFLVNNEQFF,TGTGCCACCAGCAGTAGGGCTAGCGGGGGATTCCTCGTGAACAATGAGCAGTTCTTC
.,many,TRBV29-1,TRBJ1-1,CSVAGGVNTEAFF,TGCAGCGTAGCGGGAGGGGTGAACACTGAAGCTTTCTTT
.,many,TRBV29-1,TRBJ1-6,CSVAGLKGSPLHF,TGCAGCGTTGCGGGGCTCAAGGGTTCACCCCTCCACTTT
TRBD2,.,TRBV20-1,TRBJ2-5,CSARVILAGGPQETQYF,TGCAGTGCTAGAGTAATACTAGCGGGAGGGCCACAAGAGACCCAGTACTTC
.,many,TRBV29-1,TRBJ2-6,CSVGSSGANVLTF,TGCAGCGTTGGTTCCTCTGGGGCCAACGTCCTGACTTTC
TRBD2,many,TRBV10-3,TRBJ2-3,CASQATSGGRADTQYF,TGTGCCTCACAGGCGACTAGCGGGGGGAGGGCAGATACGCAGTATTTT
.,.,TRBV16,TRBJ2-1,CASSQVPVNEQFF,TGTGCCAGCAGCCAAGTCCCTGTGAATGAGCAGTTCTTC
TRBD2,many,TRBV11-3,TRBJ2-3,CASSHGLASDTQYF,TGTGCCAGCAGCCACGGACTAGCAAGTGATACGCAGTATTTT
TRBD2,few,TRBV20-1,TRBJ2-3,CSAPRTGGVPDTQYF,TGCAGTGCTCCCCGCACGGGGGGGGTCCCAGATACGCAGTATTTT
.,.,TRBV12-3/TRBV12-4,TRBJ1-5,CASSRDTINQPQHF,TGTGCCAGCAGTAGGGACACCATTAATCAGCCCCAGCATTTT
TRBD2,many,TRBV7-9,TRBJ2-5,CASSFGLGLFETQYF,TGTGCCAGCAGCTTTGGACTAGGTTTATTCGAGACCCAGTACTTC
.,many,TRBV9,TRBJ2-5,CASSVGAGSQEETQYF,TGTGCCAGCAGCGTGGGGGCAGGGTCCCAGGAAGAGACCCAGTACTTC
TRBD2,many,TRBV5-4,TRBJ2-1,CASSSEAGAGDNEQFF,TGTGCCAGCAGCTCCGAAGCGGGAGCTGGGGACAATGAGCAGTTCTTC